This T cell receptor beta chain was recovered during a study of T cells in Graves' hyperthyroidism and ophthalmopathy. Study overall: Sampling of peripheral blood happened at initial diagnosis, prior to any treatment.

Notes on the study in general: Blood held most thyroid clonotypes expanded above 0.001 frequency. A model using 13 V-J features told ophthalmopathy apart from stable hyperthyroidism.

The CDR3 regions of TCR beta were amplified from RNA transcripts. The HTBI primer set drove a first-round RT-PCR of the TCR CDR3. TCRdb re-analysed the multiplex PCR reads in MiXCR, keeping a single row per CDR3 protein. The table includes approximately 330,000 distinct CDR3 sequences, approximately 13% detected once. This clonotype was observed a few times. As yet, its antigen is unknown. Per germline, CDR1 SGDLS and CDR2 YYNGEE. J lost 5 bases, V lost 0 bases, and 2 bases had no gene match. The CDR3 sequence is 15 residues long. This sequence joins TRBV9 and TRBJ2-5, with TRBD2 identical over 12 bases. Source material: blood. The sequence came from a woman aged 35 to 49 with Graves' ophthalmopathy. The CDR3 DNA sequence: TGTGCCAGCAGCGTAGCTAGCGGGAGGGCGGAGACCCAGTACTTC. Translation gives CASSVASGRAETQYF.